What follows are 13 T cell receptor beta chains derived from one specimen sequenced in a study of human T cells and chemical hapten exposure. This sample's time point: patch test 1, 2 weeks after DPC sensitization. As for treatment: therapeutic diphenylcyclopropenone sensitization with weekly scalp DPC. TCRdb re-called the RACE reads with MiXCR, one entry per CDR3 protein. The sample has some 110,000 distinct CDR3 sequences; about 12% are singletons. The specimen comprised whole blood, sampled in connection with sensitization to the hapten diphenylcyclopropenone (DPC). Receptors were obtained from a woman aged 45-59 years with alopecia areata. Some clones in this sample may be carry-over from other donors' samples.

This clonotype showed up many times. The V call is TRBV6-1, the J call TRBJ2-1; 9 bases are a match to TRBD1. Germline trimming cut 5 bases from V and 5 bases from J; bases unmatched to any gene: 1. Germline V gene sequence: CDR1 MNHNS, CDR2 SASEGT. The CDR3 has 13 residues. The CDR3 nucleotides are TGTGCCAGCAGTTGGACAGGGGACAATGAGCAGTTCTTC. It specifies CASSWTGDNEQFF.

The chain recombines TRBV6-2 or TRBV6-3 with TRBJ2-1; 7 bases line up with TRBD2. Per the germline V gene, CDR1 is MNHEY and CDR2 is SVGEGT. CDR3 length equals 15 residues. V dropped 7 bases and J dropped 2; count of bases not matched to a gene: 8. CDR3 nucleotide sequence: TGTGCCAGCAAATTCAGGGAGGGCCCCTACAATGAGCAGTTCTTC. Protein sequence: CASKFREGPYNEQFF.

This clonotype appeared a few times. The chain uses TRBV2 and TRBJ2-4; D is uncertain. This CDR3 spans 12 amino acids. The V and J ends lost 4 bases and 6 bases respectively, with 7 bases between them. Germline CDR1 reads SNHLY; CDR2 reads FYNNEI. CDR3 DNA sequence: TGTGCCAGCAGTGTGCTGATAAACATTCAGTACTTC. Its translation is CASSVLINIQYF.

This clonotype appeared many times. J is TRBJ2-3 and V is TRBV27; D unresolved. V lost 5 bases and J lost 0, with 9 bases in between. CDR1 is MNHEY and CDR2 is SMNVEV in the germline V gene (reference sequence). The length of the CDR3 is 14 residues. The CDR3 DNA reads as TGTGCCAGCAGTCCCATACAGAGCACAGATACGCAGTATTTT. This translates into CASSPIQSTDTQYF.

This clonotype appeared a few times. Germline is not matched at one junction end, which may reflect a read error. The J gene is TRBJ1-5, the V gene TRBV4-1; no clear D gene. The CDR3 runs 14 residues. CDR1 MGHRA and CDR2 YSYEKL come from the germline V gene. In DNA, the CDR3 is TGCGCCAGCAGCGAAGATTCGGGGAGTCAGCCCCAGCATTTT. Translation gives CASSEDSGSQPQHF.

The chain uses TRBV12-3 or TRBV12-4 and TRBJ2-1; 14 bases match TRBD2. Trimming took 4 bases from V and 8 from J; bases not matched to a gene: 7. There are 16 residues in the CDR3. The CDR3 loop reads CASSSGTSGSPHEQFF. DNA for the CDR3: TGTGCCAGCAGTTCCGGGACTAGCGGGAGCCCCCATGAGCAGTTCTTC.

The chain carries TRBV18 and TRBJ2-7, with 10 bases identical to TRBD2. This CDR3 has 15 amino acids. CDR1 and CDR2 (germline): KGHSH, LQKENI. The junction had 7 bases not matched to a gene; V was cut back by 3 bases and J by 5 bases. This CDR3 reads CASSPTSGTIHEQYF. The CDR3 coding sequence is TGTGCCAGCTCACCTACTAGCGGGACGATCCACGAGCAGTACTTC.

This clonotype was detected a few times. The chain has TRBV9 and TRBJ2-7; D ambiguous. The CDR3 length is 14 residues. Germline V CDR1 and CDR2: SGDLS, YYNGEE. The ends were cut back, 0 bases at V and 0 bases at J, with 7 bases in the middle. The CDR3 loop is CASSVGGSSYEQYF. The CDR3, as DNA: TGTGCCAGCAGCGTAGGTGGAAGCTCCTACGAGCAGTACTTC. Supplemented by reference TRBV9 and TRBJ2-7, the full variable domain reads DSGVTQTPKHLITATGQRVTLRCSPRSGDLSVYWYQQSLDQGLQFLIQYYNGEERAKGNILERFSAQQFPDLHSELNLSSLELGDSALYFCASSVGGSSYEQYFGPGTRLTVT.

The chain's CDR3 is CASSQLSGTQYF. DNA of the CDR3: TGTGCCAGCAGCCAACTATCAGGCACGCAGTATTTT. The chain is built from TRBV3-1 and TRBJ2-3; D ambiguous. The CDR3 runs 12 residues. V gave up 2 bases and J gave up 9 bases, with 9 bases separating them. The germline V gene encodes CDR1 LGHDT and CDR2 YNNKEL (reference sequence).

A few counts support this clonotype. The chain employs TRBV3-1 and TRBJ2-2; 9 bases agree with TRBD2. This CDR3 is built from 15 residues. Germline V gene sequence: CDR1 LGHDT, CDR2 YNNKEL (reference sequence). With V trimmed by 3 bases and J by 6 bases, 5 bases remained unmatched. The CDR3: CASSHSRGGPGELFF. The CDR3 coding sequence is TGTGCCAGCAGCCATTCGCGGGGGGGCCCCGGGGAGCTGTTTTTT. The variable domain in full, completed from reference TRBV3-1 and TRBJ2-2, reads DTAVSQTPKYLVTQMGNDKSIKCEQNLGHDTMYWYKQDSKKFLKIMFSYNNKELIINETVPNRFSPKSPDKAHLNLHINSLELGDSAVYFCASSHSRGGPGELFFGEGSRLTVL.

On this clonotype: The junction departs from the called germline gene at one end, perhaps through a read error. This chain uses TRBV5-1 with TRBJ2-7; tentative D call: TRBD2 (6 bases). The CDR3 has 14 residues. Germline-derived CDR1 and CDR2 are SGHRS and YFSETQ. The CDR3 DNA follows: TGCGCCAGCAGCTTGCGGGATAGCGGTATACAACAGGACTTC. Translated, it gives CASSLRDSGIQQDF.

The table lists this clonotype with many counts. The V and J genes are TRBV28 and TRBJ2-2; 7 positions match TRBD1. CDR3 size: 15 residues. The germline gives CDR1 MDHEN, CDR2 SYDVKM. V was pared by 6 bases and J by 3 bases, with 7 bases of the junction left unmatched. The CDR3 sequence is CASSPYRGDTGELFF. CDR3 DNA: TGTGCCAGCAGCCCTTACAGGGGAGACACCGGGGAGCTGTTTTTT.

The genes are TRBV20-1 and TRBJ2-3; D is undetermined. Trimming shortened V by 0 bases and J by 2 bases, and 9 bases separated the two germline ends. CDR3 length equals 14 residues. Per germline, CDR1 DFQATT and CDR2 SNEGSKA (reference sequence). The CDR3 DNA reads TGCAGTGCTAGAGATCGGGTCCCCACAGATACGCAGTATTTT. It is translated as CSARDRVPTDTQYF.